This T cell receptor (beta chain) came from a study of cytomegalovirus exposure and HLA in healthy donors. PCR amplification relied on 60 Vbeta primers (plus 13 Jbeta primers). Assay used: immunoSEQ multiplex PCR; TCRdb lists only in-frame clones, some missing. The sample holds under 200,000 clones, approximately 88% seen once. Concerning this clone itself: Its antigen is unknown.

The study's findings and limits: A few chains linked to CMV were shown in vitro to be specific for CMV antigens. The listing of 150 to 200 TCR beta chains classed them as cytomegalovirus-associated. Across donors, presence/absence analyses took sequencing depth to be roughly uniform. An observed cluster of highly shared sequence variants was recorded as a likely sequencing artifact.

The CDR3 length is 14 residues. CDR1 is MNHEY and CDR2 is SVGAGI in the germline V gene. Trimming took 2 bases from V and 3 from J, leaving 10 bases between them. The chain employs TRBV6-5 and TRBJ1-1; the D is unclear. This clonotype originated in a man aged 30 to 39 in good health and CMV-seronegative. The specimen sequenced was PBMCs. Written as DNA, the CDR3 is TGTGCCAGCAGTTACGACCGGGTCGACACTGAAGCTTTCTTT. This encodes CASSYDRVDTEAFF.